The 28 T cell receptor beta chains below were found in one sample sequenced in a study of early T cells in non-severe SARS-CoV-2 infection listed by TCRdb under 2021. Library construction relied on 5' RACE. The instrument was a NextSeq 500. The public reads were run again by TCRdb, first through fastp at Q25 and then through MiXCR, and only productive beta chains were kept. Every distinct CDR3 protein forms one entry, paired with its most common genes and DNA. This sample has over 85,000 distinct CDR3 sequences in its table, and around 13% of those were observed once. Clones ranked in the top ten supply approximately 4% of the sample. The sample was whole blood, taken at baseline. The source of these receptors is an adult who was a healthcare worker with PCR-confirmed SARS-CoV-2 infection or an uninfected control (not recorded which).

The gene calls are TRBV6-6 and TRBJ2-2; no reliable D call. V lost 0 bases, J lost 5 bases, and 4 bases lay in between. The CDR3 extends over 13 amino acids. Germline values: CDR1 MNHNY, CDR2 SVGAGI (reference sequence). In DNA, the CDR3 is TGTGCCAGCAGTTACTCGAGTACCGGGGAGCTGTTTTTT. This codes for CASSYSSTGELFF.

Many counts were recorded for this clonotype. The rearrangement uses TRBV2 and TRBJ1-1, with D unclear. The V and J ends lost 8 bases and 1 base respectively, with 17 bases between them. Germline lookup yields CDR1 SNHLY and CDR2 FYNNEI. CDR3 length: 15 amino acids. CDR3 region: CASSKIRLGNTEAFF. The CDR3 nucleotides are TGTGCCAGCTCCAAGATCCGGTTAGGGAACACTGAAGCTTTCTTT.

For this clonotype: Germline is not matched at one junction end, which may reflect a read error. This sequence joins TRBV5-1 and TRBJ2-4; D uncertain. The germline V gene encodes CDR1 SGHRS and CDR2 YFSETQ. There are 13 residues in the CDR3. DNA for the CDR3: TGCGCCGGCAGCTTGTTAGGCGGAAACATTCAGTACTTC. It translates to CAGSLLGGNIQYF. Using reference TRBV5-1 and TRBJ2-4 for the parts outside the CDR3, the full variable domain is KAGVTQTPRYLIKTRGQQVTLSCSPISGHRSVSWYQQTPGQGLQFLFEYFSETQRNKGNFPGRFSGRQFSNSRSEMNVSTLELGDSALYLCAGSLLGGNIQYFGAGTRLSVL.

The CDR3 nucleotides are TGTGCCAGCAGTTTGAGGCAGGGGAACTATGGCTACACCTTC. Its protein is CASSLRQGNYGYTF. This chain joins TRBV27 and TRBJ1-2, with D maybe TRBD1 (6 bases). This CDR3 contains 14 residues. Germline V lookup: CDR1 MNHEY, CDR2 SMNVEV (reference sequence). With 3 bases removed from V and 2 bases from J, the gap between germline ends came to 10 bases.

This clonotype appeared a few times. This chain uses TRBV28 with TRBJ2-1; a weak D match, TRBD2 (5 bases). CDR1 MDHEN and CDR2 SYDVKM come from the germline V gene. The V and J ends lost 3 bases and 12 bases respectively, with 9 bases between them. This CDR3 comprises 11 residues. CDR3 region: CASSFTRGQFF. CDR3 nucleotide sequence: TGTGCCAGCAGTTTTACCCGGGGGCAGTTCTTC.

V gene TRBV4-1 combines with J gene TRBJ2-7, with D possibly matching TRBD1 (6 bases). Germline CDR1 MGHRA, CDR2 YSYEKL. This CDR3 has 13 amino acids. V lost 5 bases and J lost 3, with 11 bases in between. The CDR3 protein is CASSERGNYEQYF. CDR3 nucleotide sequence: TGCGCCAGCAGCGAAAGGGGGAACTACGAGCAGTACTTC.

The chain has TRBV13 and TRBJ1-5; 11 bases agree with TRBD1. V trimming: 4 bases; J trimming: 6 bases; junction bases outside the gene matches: 2. The CDR3 length is 14 residues. The germline CDR1 and CDR2 sequences are PRHDT and FYEKMQ (reference sequence). The CDR3 loop reads CASSSGQGVQPQHF. CDR3 nucleotides: TGTGCCAGCAGCTCGGGACAGGGGGTTCAGCCCCAGCATTTT.

There are many counts of this clonotype. J is TRBJ2-3 and V is TRBV3-1; D is possibly TRBD1 or TRBD2 (5 bases each). The CDR3 length is 14 residues. Germline CDR1 reads LGHDT; CDR2 reads YNNKEL (reference sequence). Trimming removed 4 bases from V and 2 bases from J, with 10 bases in between. This chain's CDR3 is CASSLGVNTDTQYF. The CDR3 bases are TGTGCCAGCAGCCTGGGGGTAAACACAGATACGCAGTATTTT.

This clonotype was detected ten times or more. The gene calls are TRBV27 and TRBJ2-1; D gene uncertain. The CDR3 consists of 14 residues. CDR1 and CDR2 from the germline V gene are MNHEY and SMNVEV (reference sequence). V was clipped by 3 bases and J by 4 bases, with 10 bases between them. The CDR3 nucleotides read TGTGCCAGCAGTTTTGGAAAGAATTACAATGAGCAGTTCTTC. Amino acid sequence: CASSFGKNYNEQFF.

This clonotype was detected a few times. The chain is built from TRBV28 and TRBJ2-5; D remains unclear. The length of the CDR3 is 15 residues. Germline values: CDR1 MDHEN, CDR2 SYDVKM. Deletions cut 6 bases from V and 2 bases from J, with 16 bases between. The CDR3 region has the DNA TGTGCCAGCAGATCGGGCATCAACCCACAAGAGACCCAGTACTTC. Translating it yields CASRSGINPQETQYF.

The rearrangement uses TRBV14 and TRBJ2-7; D is unresolved. There are 17 residues in the CDR3. Trimming shortened V by 4 bases and J by 1 base, and 20 bases separated the two germline ends. Germline V gene lookup returns CDR1 SGHDN and CDR2 FVKESK. Here the CDR3 reads CASSPRWSPKGSYEQYF. In nucleotides, the CDR3 is TGTGCCAGCAGCCCACGTTGGTCCCCCAAGGGATCCTACGAGCAGTACTTC.

This clonotype showed up many times. The gene calls are TRBV28 and TRBJ2-7, with 9 nucleotides matching TRBD1. This CDR3 has 15 amino acids. The germline CDR1 and CDR2 sequences are MDHEN and SYDVKM. The junction had 12 bases not matched to a gene; V was cut back by 6 bases and J by 6 bases. The CDR3 bases are TGTGCCAGCAGGTTCGACACAGGGGGCATTGGCGAGCAGTACTTC. Protein: CASRFDTGGIGEQYF.

The chain uses TRBV24-1 and TRBJ2-3; TRBD2 matches 12 bases. Trimming removed 6 bases from V and 6 bases from J; junction bases left unmatched: 9. This CDR3 is 16 amino acids long. Germline V lookup: CDR1 KGHDR, CDR2 SFDVKD. The CDR3 sequence is CATSYWTSGTGDTQYF. DNA for the CDR3: TGTGCCACCAGTTACTGGACTAGCGGGACCGGTGATACGCAGTATTTT.

The V call is TRBV9, the J call TRBJ2-5, with TRBD1 identical over 11 bases. Germline CDR1 and CDR2: SGDLS and YYNGEE. The length of the CDR3 is 17 residues. V shed 4 bases, J shed 5 bases, and the junction held 13 bases outside the gene matches. CDR3 nucleotides: TGTGCCAGCAGCCCTGAACTCGGGACAGGGGGTTCGGAGACCCAGTACTTC. This sequence encodes CASSPELGTGGSETQYF.

This clonotype was detected a few times. The chain employs TRBV7-3 and TRBJ2-1; D might be TRBD1 (5 bases). Germline CDR1 is SGHTA and CDR2 is FQGTGA. Trimming shortened V by 5 bases and J by 3 bases, and 11 bases separated the two germline ends. The CDR3 loop spans 14 amino acids. This CDR3 reads CASSPTDSYNEQFF. The CDR3 coding sequence is TGTGCCAGCAGCCCGACCGACAGCTACAATGAGCAGTTCTTC.

This chain links TRBV9 with TRBJ2-3, with D perhaps TRBD2 (5 bases). Deletions cut 5 bases from V and 7 bases from J, with 20 bases between. Germline CDR1 reads SGDLS; CDR2 reads YYNGEE. This CDR3 is 15 amino acids long. DNA of the CDR3: TGTGCCAGCAGTTCGGGAACAGCTATGTGGAATACGCAGTATTTT. As protein: CASSSGTAMWNTQYF.

The CDR3 loop is CSGRGDRGETEAFF. CDR3 bases: TGCAGTGGACGGGGGGACAGGGGAGAGACTGAAGCTTTCTTT. The gene calls are TRBV20-1 and TRBJ1-1; 10 bases agree with TRBD1. Germline trimming cut 7 bases from V and 5 bases from J; bases unmatched to any gene: 10. The CDR3 covers 14 residues. The germline V gene has CDR1 DFQATT and CDR2 SNEGSKA (reference sequence).

J is TRBJ2-2 and V is TRBV5-6; D possibly corresponds to TRBD1 (5 bases). The CDR3 runs 15 residues. Germline V gene data show CDR1 as SGHDT and CDR2 as YYEEEE. The V end lost 4 bases, the J end lost 6 bases, and 16 bases lay between the germline ends. The CDR3 sequence: CASSRQGFWAGELFF. CDR3 bases: TGTGCCAGCAGCCGCCAGGGCTTTTGGGCCGGGGAGCTGTTTTTT.

This clonotype has ten or more counts. The chain has TRBV6-5 and TRBJ1-2; 8 bases map to TRBD1. Germline loops: CDR1 MNHEY, CDR2 SVGAGI. This CDR3 spans 14 amino acids. Losses at the gene ends were 9 bases for V and 4 bases for J; bases not matched to a gene: 10. The CDR3 bases are TGTGCCAGTTGTTCCGGGACAGGCGGCTATGGCTACACCTTC. Translating it yields CASCSGTGGYGYTF.

The chain recombines TRBV5-4 with TRBJ2-3; D remains ambiguous. The ends were cut back, 4 bases at V and 4 bases at J, with 10 bases in the middle. The CDR3 length is 13 residues. Germline values: CDR1 SGHNT, CDR2 YYREEE (reference sequence). The CDR3 loop reads CASSTGLADTQYF. The CDR3 DNA follows: TGTGCCAGCAGCACCGGGCTGGCAGATACGCAGTATTTT.

This clonotype was counted only a few times. V is TRBV19 and J is TRBJ1-4; D might be TRBD1 (5 bases). Trimming stripped 3 bases from V and 4 bases from J, with 21 bases between. This CDR3 has 18 residues. CDR1 is LNHDA, CDR2 SQIVND, per germline (reference sequence). This CDR3 is CASSIRGTGSDHNEKLFF. The CDR3 DNA reads TGTGCCAGTAGTATTAGGGGAACCGGGTCCGACCATAATGAAAAACTGTTTTTT.

The V gene is TRBV7-2, the J gene TRBJ1-4; 8 bases fit TRBD1. CDR1 and CDR2 (germline): SGHTA, FQGNSA. V dropped 8 bases and J dropped 7; count of bases not matched to a gene: 9. There are 14 residues in the CDR3. The CDR3 is CASRQGAGAEKLFF. The CDR3 DNA reads as TGTGCCAGCCGGCAGGGGGCGGGCGCTGAAAAACTGTTTTTT.

This sequence joins TRBV27 and TRBJ1-2; the match to TRBD1 covers 8 bases. Trimming at V came to 6 bases and at J to 3 bases, leaving 15 bases not matched to a gene. Germline CDR1 reads MNHEY; CDR2 reads SMNVEV (reference sequence). The length of the CDR3 is 17 residues. The CDR3 coding sequence is TGTGCCAGCAGCACTATTGCGGACAGGGAGTTTGACTATGGCTACACCTTC. Protein: CASSTIADREFDYGYTF.

V and J are TRBV4-1 and TRBJ1-5; the D is unclear. Germline CDR1 is MGHRA and CDR2 is YSYEKL. The CDR3 extends over 16 amino acids. With 0 bases removed from V and 0 bases from J, the gap between germline ends came to 9 bases. CDR3 region: CASSQEPGYSNQPQHF. CDR3 coding DNA: TGCGCCAGCAGCCAAGAGCCGGGATATAGCAATCAGCCCCAGCATTTT.

The genes are TRBV12-3 or TRBV12-4 and TRBJ2-7, with TRBD1 matching over 7 bases. This CDR3 comprises 18 residues. J gave up 0 bases and V 3 bases, and 14 bases lay outside the gene matches. In nucleotides, the CDR3 is TGTGCCAGCAGTTTCCGGAGAGACAGGGAAGTGCTCTCCTACGAGCAGTACTTC. It specifies CASSFRRDREVLSYEQYF.

A few counts support this clonotype. This sequence joins TRBV16 and TRBJ1-4; 10 nucleotides match TRBD1. This CDR3 is 16 amino acids long. Germline V gives CDR1 KGHSY, CDR2 FQNENV. V shed 4 bases, J shed 2 bases, and the junction held 4 bases outside the gene matches. The chain's CDR3 is CASSRGQGRTNEKLFF. The CDR3, as DNA: TGTGCCAGCAGCCGGGGACAGGGGAGGACTAATGAAAAACTGTTTTTT. The full variable domain, its missing parts supplied by reference TRBV16 and TRBJ1-4, is GEEVAQTPKHLVRGEGQKAKLYCAPIKGHSYVFWYQQVLKNEFKFLISFQNENVFDETGMPKERFSAKCLPNSPCSLEIQATKLEDSAVYFCASSRGQGRTNEKLFFGSGTQLSVL.

This clonotype has at least ten counts. Here the CDR3 reads CASVRDAYNSPLHF. The CDR3 DNA is TGTGCCAGCGTCCGAGACGCCTATAATTCACCCCTCCACTTT. The chain is built from TRBV2 and TRBJ1-6; D gene uncertain. Per the germline V gene, CDR1 is SNHLY and CDR2 is FYNNEI. Trimming shortened V by 8 bases and J by 2 bases, and 10 bases separated the two germline ends. The CDR3 covers 14 residues.

This clonotype was seen only a few times. V and J are TRBV19 and TRBJ2-7; D gene uncertain. The CDR3 is 15 amino acids. Germline CDR1 LNHDA, CDR2 SQIVND (reference sequence). V was clipped by 5 bases and J by 0 bases, with 14 bases between them. The CDR3: CASSDGWGPSYEQYF. The CDR3, as DNA: TGTGCCAGTAGTGACGGATGGGGTCCCTCCTACGAGCAGTACTTC. Using reference TRBV19 and TRBJ2-7 for the parts outside the CDR3, the full variable domain is DGGITQSPKYLFRKEGQNVTLSCEQNLNHDAMYWYRQDPGQGLRLIYYSQIVNDFQKGDIAEGYSVSREKKESFPLTVTSAQKNPTAFYLCASSDGWGPSYEQYFGPGTRLTVT.